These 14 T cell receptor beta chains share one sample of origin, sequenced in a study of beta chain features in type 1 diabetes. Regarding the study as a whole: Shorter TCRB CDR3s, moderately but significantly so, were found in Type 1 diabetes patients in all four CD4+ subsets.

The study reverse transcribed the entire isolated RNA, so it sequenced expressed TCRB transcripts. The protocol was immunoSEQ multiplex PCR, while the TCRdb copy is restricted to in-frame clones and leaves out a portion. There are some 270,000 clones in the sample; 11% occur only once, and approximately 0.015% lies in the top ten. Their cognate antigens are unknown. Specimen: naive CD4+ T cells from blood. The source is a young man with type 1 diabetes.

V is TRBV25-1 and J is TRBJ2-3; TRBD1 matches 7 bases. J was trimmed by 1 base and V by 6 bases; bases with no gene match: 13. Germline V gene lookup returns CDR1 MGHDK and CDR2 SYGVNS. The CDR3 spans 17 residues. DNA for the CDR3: TGTGCCAGCAGCCGGGCCGACAGGGAATACGGCACAGATACGCAGTATTTT. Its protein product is CASSRADREYGTDTQYF. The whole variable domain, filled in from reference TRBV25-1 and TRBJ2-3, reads EADIYQTPRYLVIGTGKKITLECSQTMGHDKMYWYQQDPGMELHLIHYSYGVNSTEKGDLSSESTVSRIRTEHFPLTLESARPSHTSQYLCASSRADREYGTDTQYFGPGTRLTVL.

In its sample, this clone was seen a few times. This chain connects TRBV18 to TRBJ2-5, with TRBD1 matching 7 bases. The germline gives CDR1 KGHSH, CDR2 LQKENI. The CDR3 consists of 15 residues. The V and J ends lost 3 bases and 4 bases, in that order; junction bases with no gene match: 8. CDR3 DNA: TGTGCCAGCTCACCCCAGCTAGGGGGCCGAGAGACCCAGTACTTC. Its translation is CASSPQLGGRETQYF.

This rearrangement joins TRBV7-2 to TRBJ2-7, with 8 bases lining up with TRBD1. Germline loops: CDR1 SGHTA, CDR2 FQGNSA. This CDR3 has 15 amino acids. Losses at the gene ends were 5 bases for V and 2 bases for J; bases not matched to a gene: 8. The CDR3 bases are TGTGCCAGCAGCCCAGGGGGCTCAAAGACCTACGAGCAGTACTTC. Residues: CASSPGGSKTYEQYF.

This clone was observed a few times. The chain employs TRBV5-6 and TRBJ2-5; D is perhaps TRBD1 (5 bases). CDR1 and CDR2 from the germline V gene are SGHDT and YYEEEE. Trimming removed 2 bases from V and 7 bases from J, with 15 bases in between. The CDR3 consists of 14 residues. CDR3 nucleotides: TGTGCCAGCAGCTTATACAGGTACCGCGGGACCCAGTACTTC. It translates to CASSLYRYRGTQYF. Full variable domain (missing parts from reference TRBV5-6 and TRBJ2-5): DAGVTQSPTHLIKTRGQQVTLRCSPKSGHDTVSWYQQALGQGPQFIFQYYEEEERQRGNFPDRFSGHQFPNYSSELNVNALLLGDSALYLCASSLYRYRGTQYFGPGTRLLVL.

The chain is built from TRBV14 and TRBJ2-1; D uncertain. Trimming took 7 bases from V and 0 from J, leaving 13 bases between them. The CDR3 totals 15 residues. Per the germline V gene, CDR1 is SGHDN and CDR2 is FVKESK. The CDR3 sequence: CASNLNESSYNEQFF. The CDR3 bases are TGTGCCAGCAACCTGAACGAGAGCTCCTACAATGAGCAGTTCTTC.

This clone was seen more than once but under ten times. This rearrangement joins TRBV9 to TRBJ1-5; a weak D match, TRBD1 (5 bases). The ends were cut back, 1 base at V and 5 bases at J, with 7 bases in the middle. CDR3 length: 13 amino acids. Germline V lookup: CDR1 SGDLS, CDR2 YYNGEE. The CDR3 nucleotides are TGTGCCAGCAGCGTACGCAGGGATCAGCCCCAGCATTTT. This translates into CASSVRRDQPQHF.

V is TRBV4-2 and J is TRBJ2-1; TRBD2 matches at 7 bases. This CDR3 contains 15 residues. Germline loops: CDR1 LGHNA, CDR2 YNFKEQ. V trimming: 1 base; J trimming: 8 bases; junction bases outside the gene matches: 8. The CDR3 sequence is CASSQGPGGVDEQFF. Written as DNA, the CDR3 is TGTGCCAGCAGCCAAGGCCCGGGGGGAGTCGATGAGCAGTTCTTC.

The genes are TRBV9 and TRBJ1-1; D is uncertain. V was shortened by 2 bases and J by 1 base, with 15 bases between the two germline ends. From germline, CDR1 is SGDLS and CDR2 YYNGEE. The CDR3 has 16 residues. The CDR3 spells CASSVAGGVGNTEAFF. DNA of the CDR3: TGTGCCAGCAGCGTCGCGGGAGGAGTGGGGAACACTGAAGCTTTCTTT.

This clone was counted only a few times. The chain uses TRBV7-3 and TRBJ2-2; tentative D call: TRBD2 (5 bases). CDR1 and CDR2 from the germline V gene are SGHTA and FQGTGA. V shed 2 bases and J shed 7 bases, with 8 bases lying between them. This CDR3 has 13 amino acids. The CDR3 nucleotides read TGTGCCAGCAGCTTAGTAGGGAGCGGGGAGCTGTTTTTT. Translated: CASSLVGSGELFF.

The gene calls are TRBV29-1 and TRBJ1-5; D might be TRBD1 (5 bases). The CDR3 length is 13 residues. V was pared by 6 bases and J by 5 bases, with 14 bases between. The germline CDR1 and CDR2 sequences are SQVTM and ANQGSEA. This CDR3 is CSVRVGVDQPQHF. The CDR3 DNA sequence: TGCAGCGTACGAGTAGGGGTAGATCAGCCCCAGCATTTT.

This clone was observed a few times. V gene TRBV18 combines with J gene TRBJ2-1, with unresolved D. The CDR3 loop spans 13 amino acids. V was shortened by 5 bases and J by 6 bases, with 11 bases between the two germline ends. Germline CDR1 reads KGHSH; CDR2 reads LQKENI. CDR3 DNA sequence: TGTGCCAGCTCAGCATGGAGAGTCAATGAGCAGTTCTTC. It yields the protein CASSAWRVNEQFF.

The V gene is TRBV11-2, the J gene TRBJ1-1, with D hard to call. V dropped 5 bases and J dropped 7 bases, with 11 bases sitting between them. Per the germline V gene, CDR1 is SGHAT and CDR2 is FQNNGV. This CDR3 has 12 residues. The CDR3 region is CASSPQRVEAFF. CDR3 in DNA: TGTGCCAGCAGCCCCCAGAGGGTTGAAGCTTTCTTT.

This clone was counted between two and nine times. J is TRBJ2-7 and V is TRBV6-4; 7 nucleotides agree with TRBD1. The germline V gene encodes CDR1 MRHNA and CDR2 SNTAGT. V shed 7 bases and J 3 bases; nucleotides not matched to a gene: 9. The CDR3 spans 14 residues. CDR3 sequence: CASKPQGDSYEQYF. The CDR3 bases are TGTGCCAGCAAGCCCCAGGGGGACAGCTACGAGCAGTACTTC.

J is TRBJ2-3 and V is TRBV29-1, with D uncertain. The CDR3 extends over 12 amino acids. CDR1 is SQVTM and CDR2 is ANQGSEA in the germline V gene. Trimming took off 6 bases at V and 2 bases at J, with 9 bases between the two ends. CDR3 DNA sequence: TGCAGCGTACTATCATTCACAGATACGCAGTATTTT. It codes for CSVLSFTDTQYF.